The 13 T cell receptor beta chains in this list originate from one sample, sequenced in a study of blood T cell repertoires in COVID-19. The method was immunoSEQ multiplex PCR; TCRdb's version includes in-frame clones alone and lacks a portion of them. The sample has about 270,000 clones, 86% seen once; the top ten hold about 14%. The sequencing input was PBMCs or T cells enriched from blood (not recorded which). The origin of the receptors is a young man who had recovered from COVID-19.

A single count supports this clone. The chain has TRBV27 and TRBJ2-2, with 8 positions matching TRBD2. Trimming cost V 5 bases and J 2 bases; bases outside gene matches: 7. The CDR3 is 16 residues long. Germline CDR1 reads MNHEY; CDR2 reads SMNVEV (reference sequence). The CDR3 DNA is TGTGCCAGCAGTCGTCTAGCGGGCTTTAACACCGGGGAGCTGTTTTTT. Translation: CASSRLAGFNTGELFF.

This chain uses TRBV5-1 with TRBJ2-2; 9 bases fit TRBD1. Losses at the gene ends were 0 bases for V and 4 bases for J; bases not matched to a gene: 7. Per germline, CDR1 SGHRS and CDR2 YFSETQ. This CDR3 is 17 amino acids long. CDR3 nucleotide sequence: TGCGCCAGCAGCTTGGCGACAGGGGGTTATGGCACCGGGGAGCTGTTTTTT. Protein: CASSLATGGYGTGELFF.

The chain is built from TRBV27 and TRBJ1-2; the match to TRBD1 covers 8 bases. Germline CDR1 is MNHEY and CDR2 is SMNVEV (reference sequence). This CDR3 is 13 amino acids long. V shed 5 bases, J shed 6 bases, and the junction held 5 bases outside the gene matches. CDR3 protein: CASSTTGEDGYTF. CDR3 DNA sequence: TGTGCCAGCAGTACGACAGGGGAGGATGGCTACACCTTC.

The V gene is TRBV2, the J gene TRBJ2-7, with TRBD2 matching 9 bases. The CDR3 covers 14 residues. Germline values: CDR1 SNHLY, CDR2 FYNNEI. J lost 3 bases, V lost 6 bases, and 6 bases had no gene match. CDR3 amino acids: CASSPSGALYEQYF. In DNA, the CDR3 is TGTGCCAGCAGCCCTAGCGGGGCCCTCTACGAGCAGTACTTC.

This clone has only one observation. J is TRBJ1-4 and V is TRBV28, with TRBD1 matching 8 bases. Trimming cost V 6 bases and J 8 bases; bases outside gene matches: 8. The CDR3 has 14 amino acids. Germline-derived CDR1 and CDR2 are MDHEN and SYDVKM. In DNA form, the CDR3 reads TGTGCCAGCAGGCCGGGACAGGTGGTAGAAAAACTGTTTTTT. Its translation: CASRPGQVVEKLFF.

The CDR3 nucleotides read TGTGCCAGCAGCAGATCTCCGGACAGGGGCGGCTCTAGCTACGAGCAGTACTTC. Translated: CASSRSPDRGGSSYEQYF. This chain uses TRBV7-2 with TRBJ2-7, with TRBD1 identical over 9 bases. Germline CDR1 is SGHTA and CDR2 is FQGNSA. CDR3 size: 18 residues. J gave up 3 bases and V 5 bases, and 17 bases lay outside the gene matches.

This chain connects TRBV7-6 to TRBJ2-7; TRBD2 agrees at 9 bases. Germline values: CDR1 SGHVS, CDR2 FNYEAQ. The CDR3 has 15 residues. J lost 3 bases, V lost 2 bases, and 5 bases had no gene match. The CDR3: CASSLRAGGNYEQYF. The CDR3 nucleotides read TGTGCCAGCAGCTTAAGGGCGGGGGGGAACTACGAGCAGTACTTC.

This sequence joins TRBV30 and TRBJ1-4; 11 nucleotides line up with TRBD1. Germline CDR1 is GTSNPN and CDR2 is SVGIG (reference sequence). The junction had 2 bases not matched to a gene; V was cut back by 1 base and J by 7 bases. This CDR3 spans 14 amino acids. This CDR3 is CAWSGDRGTEKLFF. The CDR3 DNA sequence: TGTGCCTGGAGTGGGGACAGGGGGACTGAAAAACTGTTTTTT. The whole variable domain, remainder taken from reference TRBV30 and TRBJ1-4, is SQTIHQWPATLVQPVGSPLSLECTVEGTSNPNLYWYRQAAGRGLQLLFYSVGIGQISSEVPQNLSASRPQDRQFILSSKKLLLSDSGFYLCAWSGDRGTEKLFFGSGTQLSVL.

This clone was found a few times. This chain joins TRBV29-1 and TRBJ2-5, with TRBD1 identical over 7 bases. Trimming cost V 7 bases and J 2 bases; bases outside gene matches: 7. The CDR3 runs 13 residues. Germline lookup yields CDR1 SQVTM and CDR2 ANQGSEA. CDR3 DNA: TGCAGCGCCAAGGGACAGATTCAAGAGACCCAGTACTTC. Translation: CSAKGQIQETQYF.

In its sample, this clone was seen a few times. The V call is TRBV7-3, the J call TRBJ2-1, with D uncertain. Germline V lookup: CDR1 SGHTA, CDR2 FQGTGA. CDR3 length equals 15 residues. Trimming removed 3 bases from V and 1 base from J, with 10 bases in between. The CDR3 bases are TGTGCCAGCAGCTTGGGTAGCCAGTCCTACAATGAGCAGTTCTTC. It encodes CASSLGSQSYNEQFF.

The CDR3 spells CASISSGGHTDTQYF. In DNA, the CDR3 is TGTGCCAGCATCTCCAGCGGGGGGCACACAGATACGCAGTATTTT. The V call is TRBV27, the J call TRBJ2-3; 9 bases are a match to TRBD2. The CDR3 is made up of 15 amino acids. Trimming cost V 7 bases and J 2 bases; bases outside gene matches: 7. The germline gives CDR1 MNHEY, CDR2 SMNVEV (reference sequence).

CDR3 coding DNA: TGTGCCAGCAGCTTGAGAATTTTAAGTGGGAGGGTCGACTCCTACAATGAGCAGTTCTTC. Its protein product is CASSLRILSGRVDSYNEQFF. The chain is built from TRBV11-3 and TRBJ2-1, with 7 bases identical to TRBD2. Looked up from germline, CDR1 is SGHNT and CDR2 is YENEEA. The V segment lost 3 bases and the J segment 0 bases; nucleotides outside the gene matches: 17. The CDR3 contains 20 residues.

The chain combines TRBV29-1 with TRBJ1-2, with D hard to call. This CDR3 contains 14 residues. Trimming removed 5 bases at V and 0 bases at J, with 13 bases between. The germline V gene encodes CDR1 SQVTM and CDR2 ANQGSEA. As DNA, the CDR3 is TGCAGCGTTTCCGTTTCGGGAGCTAACTATGGCTACACCTTC. It encodes CSVSVSGANYGYTF.